The T cell receptor (beta chain) under discussion was sequenced for a study of monozygotic twins with inflammatory bowel disease. Template-switch reactions added UMIs with a 6-nucleotide sample barcode. TCRdb re-called the 5' RACE reads and shows each CDR3 protein once, DNA omitted. The sample table sets out hundreds of thousands of distinct CDR3 sequences. The TCR comes from a human donor with ulcerative colitis or Crohn's disease, or a healthy co-twin of an affected twin (not recorded which). Source material: blood.

The chain's CDR3 is CASSHDRRETQYF. V is TRBV7-2 and J is TRBJ2-5; TCRdb's D call of TRBD1 is untestable without DNA. CDR3 size: 13 residues. Germline V lookup: CDR1 SGHTA, CDR2 FQGNSA.